This is a list of T cell receptor beta chains from one sample in a study of cytomegalovirus exposure and HLA in healthy donors. The table came from immunoSEQ multiplex PCR; TCRdb's copy has only in-frame clones and leaves some out. Listed are under 150,000 clones; just under 2% falls within the top ten. Sequences were obtained from PBMCs. These receptors originate from a woman in her sixties in good health and CMV-seronegative. The CDR3 runs from the conserved cysteine through the conserved F or W. The order of the fields is J gene, D gene, CDR3 length, V gene, CDR3 protein, CDR3 DNA. D genes are given only for firm matches.

TRBJ2-1	-	14	TRBV6-4	CASSDSAADNEQFF	TGTGCCAGCAGTGATAGTGCCGCTGACAATGAGCAGTTCTTC
TRBJ1-6	-	14	TRBV5-1	CASSSGQPNSPLHF	TGCGCCAGCAGCTCCGGACAGCCTAATTCACCCCTCCACTTT
TRBJ2-1	TRBD1	17	TRBV5-1	CASRKGTGVSSYSEQFF	TGCGCCAGCAGAAAGGGGACAGGGGTGAGCTCCTACAGTGAGCAGTTCTTC
TRBJ2-1	TRBD2	15	TRBV5-1	CASQTSANSYNEQFF	TGCGCCAGCCAAACTAGCGCAAACTCCTACAATGAGCAGTTCTTC
TRBJ2-7	-	17	TRBV4-2	CASSQHPPQEIGHEQYF	TGTGCCAGCAGCCAACACCCCCCACAGGAGATCGGGCACGAGCAGTACTTC
TRBJ2-2	-	16	TRBV7-8	CASTRLGAGESGELFF	TGTGCCAGCACCCGCTTAGGTGCAGGGGAGAGCGGGGAGCTGTTTTTT
TRBJ1-1	-	12	TRBV5-1	CASSPVGTEAFF	TGCGCCAGCAGCCCAGTCGGGACTGAAGCTTTCTTT
TRBJ1-1	-	14	TRBV19	CASSGGRMNTEAFF	TGTGCCAGTAGTGGCGGCAGAATGAACACTGAAGCTTTCTTT
TRBJ1-1	-	15	TRBV6-1	CASRERWTGTGEAFF	TGTGCCAGCAGAGAGAGATGGACCGGGACTGGTGAAGCTTTCTTT
TRBJ1-2	-	14	TRBV7-8	CASSANTGGGGYTF	TGTGCCAGCAGCGCCAACACGGGGGGGGGTGGCTACACCTTC
TRBJ2-7	-	13	TRBV5-6	CASSLYPSYEQYF	TGTGCCAGCAGCTTGTATCCTAGTTACGAGCAGTACTTC
TRBJ1-2	-	12	TRBV27	CASSHRNYGYTF	TGTGCCAGCAGCCACAGGAACTATGGCTACACCTTC
TRBJ1-1	-	13	TRBV14	CASSQGRGTGAFF	TGTGCCAGCAGCCAAGGGCGGGGGACGGGAGCTTTCTTT
TRBJ2-1	TRBD2	17	TRBV28	CASSPRGGRAGWDEQFF	TGTGCCAGCAGCCCGAGGGGCGGGAGGGCCGGTTGGGATGAGCAGTTCTTC
TRBJ2-3	TRBD2	11	TRBV28	CASHLAGSWYF	TGTGCCAGCCATTTAGCGGGATCTTGGTATTTT
TRBJ2-2	TRBD2	16	TRBV5-1	CASRASGSSGAGELFF	TGCGCCAGCAGGGCTAGCGGGAGTTCGGGTGCCGGGGAGCTGTTTTTT
TRBJ2-2	-	17	TRBV11-2	CASSFPGGGSGTGELFF	TGTGCCAGCAGCTTCCCTGGGGGCGGGAGCGGCACCGGGGAGCTGTTTTTT
TRBJ1-5	TRBD1	14	TRBV6-1	CASQTGTENQPQHF	TGTGCCAGTCAAACCGGGACAGAAAATCAGCCCCAGCATTTT
TRBJ1-4	-	16	TRBV4-2	CASSQEFGQGYEKLFF	TGTGCCAGCAGCCAAGAGTTCGGGCAGGGATATGAAAAACTGTTTTTT
TRBJ2-5	TRBD2	16	TRBV2	CATLRTSGSLGETQYF	TGTGCCACCCTCCGGACTAGCGGGAGTTTGGGAGAGACCCAGTACTTC
TRBJ2-2	TRBD2	17	TRBV10-3	CAISESRTSERTGELFF	TGTGCCATCAGTGAGTCCCGGACTAGCGAACGAACCGGGGAGCTGTTTTTT
TRBJ1-3	TRBD1	14	TRBV5-8	CATRKQGTGNTIYF	TGTGCCACACGGAAACAGGGGACTGGAAACACCATATATTTT
TRBJ2-3	-	16	TRBV7-9	CASSLSRGTETDTQYF	TGTGCCAGCAGCCTCTCCCGGGGGACAGAGACAGATACGCAGTATTTT
TRBJ1-2	-	16	TRBV11-2	CASSFHRQDLNYGYTF	TGTGCCAGCAGCTTCCACCGACAGGATCTTAACTATGGCTACACCTTC
TRBJ1-5	-	13	TRBV2	CASGRDSNQPQHF	TGTGCCAGCGGCAGGGATAGCAATCAGCCCCAGCATTTT
TRBJ2-7	TRBD2	13	TRBV6-5	CASRTSGSYEQYF	TGTGCCAGCCGGACTAGCGGCTCCTACGAGCAGTACTTC
TRBJ2-2	TRBD2	16	TRBV7-2	CVSSRGRGGNTGELFF	TGTGTCAGCAGCCGCGGGCGGGGGGGCAACACCGGGGAGCTGTTTTTT
TRBJ2-2	-	13	TRBV7-3	CASSQMNTGELFF	TGTGCCAGCAGCCAGATGAACACCGGGGAGCTGTTTTTT
TRBJ1-1	-	13	TRBV10-3	CAISESGGTEAFF	TGTGCCATCAGTGAGTCGGGGGGAACTGAAGCTTTCTTT
TRBJ2-2	TRBD1	18	TRBV2	CASSVAPPWTGGSGELFF	TGTGCCAGCAGTGTCGCTCCCCCCTGGACAGGGGGTTCCGGGGAGCTGTTTTTT
TRBJ1-5	TRBD1	13	TRBV6-5	CASSSRTGWPQHF	TGTGCCAGCAGTTCGAGGACAGGTTGGCCCCAGCATTTT
TRBJ2-7	-	14	TRBV2	CASSPTSPGYEQYF	TGTGCCAGCAGTCCCACATCCCCCGGGTACGAGCAGTACTTC
TRBJ1-2	-	14	TRBV28	CASSSWDNFYGYTF	TGTGCCAGCAGCTCCTGGGACAATTTTTATGGCTACACCTTC
TRBJ2-7	-	13	TRBV4-1	CASSQEGYYEQYF	TGCGCCAGCAGCCAAGAGGGCTACTACGAGCAGTACTTC
TRBJ1-5	TRBD1	15	TRBV18	CASSPGQGSNQPQHF	TGTGCCAGCTCACCCGGACAGGGGAGCAATCAGCCCCAGCATTTT
TRBJ1-2	TRBD1	19	TRBV10-2	CASSDHRRDRTNGSDDYTF	TGCGCCAGCAGTGATCACCGACGGGACAGGACCAACGGGTCGGATGACTACACCTTC
TRBJ2-7	-	12	TRBV5-1	CASSSDSREQYF	TGCGCCAGCAGCTCCGACAGCCGAGAGCAGTACTTC
TRBJ1-1	-	15	TRBV5-4	CASSTKAGGNTEAFF	TGTGCCAGCAGCACAAAAGCGGGGGGCAACACTGAAGCTTTCTTT
TRBJ1-5	-	15	TRBV2	CASSGEGDRNQPQHF	TGTGCCAGCAGTGGGGAGGGGGACCGCAATCAGCCCCAGCATTTT
TRBJ1-1	-	12	TRBV30	CAWSSGPTEAFF	TGTGCCTGGAGTAGCGGGCCCACTGAAGCTTTCTTT
TRBJ2-5	TRBD2	16	TRBV6-5	CASSSPTSGGSETQYF	TGTGCCAGCAGTTCCCCGACTAGCGGGGGTTCGGAGACCCAGTACTTC
TRBJ2-7	TRBD1	15	TRBV10-1	CASSESGTGGYEQYF	TGCGCCAGCAGTGAGTCCGGGACAGGGGGCTACGAGCAGTACTTC
TRBJ1-4	TRBD1	15	TRBV30	CAWSVQGDVGEKLFF	TGTGCCTGGAGTGTACAGGGGGACGTGGGTGAAAAACTGTTTTTT
TRBJ1-2	-	15	TRBV7-6	CASSLESGGWGGYTF	TGTGCCAGCAGCTTAGAATCCGGGGGATGGGGCGGCTACACCTTC
TRBJ1-2	-	12	TRBV5-6	CASSWRGNGYTF	TGTGCCAGCAGCTGGCGGGGGAATGGCTACACCTTC
TRBJ1-5	-	15	TRBV28	CASSSLTGPGQPQHF	TGTGCCAGCAGTTCCTTAACAGGTCCCGGGCAGCCCCAGCATTTT
TRBJ1-2	-	12	TRBV28	CASSLMRYGYTF	TGTGCCAGCAGTTTAATGCGCTATGGCTACACCTTC
TRBJ2-7	TRBD1	15	TRBV28	CASSLLDRGLREQYF	TGTGCCAGCAGTTTATTGGACAGGGGGCTAAGAGAGCAGTACTTC
TRBJ2-3	-	15	TRBV27	CASSTRIAGTGTQYF	TGTGCCAGCAGCACCCGAATAGCTGGCACGGGTACGCAGTATTTT
TRBJ1-2	-	15	TRBV7-9	CASSLSGIGAQRYTF	TGTGCCAGCAGCTTATCCGGTATAGGGGCTCAGCGCTACACCTTC
TRBJ2-1	TRBD1	15	TRBV11-2	CASSLTGGSYNEQFF	TGTGCCAGCAGCTTAACAGGGGGCTCCTACAATGAGCAGTTCTTC
TRBJ1-2	TRBD1	14	TRBV6-5	CASSTGGYVYGYTF	TGTGCCAGCAGCACAGGGGGCTACGTCTATGGCTACACCTTC
TRBJ2-3	-	12	TRBV7-3	CASSSGTDTQYF	TGTGCCAGCAGCTCGGGCACAGATACGCAGTATTTT
TRBJ1-4	-	12	TRBV6-1	CASSAQGEKLFF	TGTGCCAGCAGTGCTCAGGGTGAAAAACTGTTTTTT
TRBJ1-1	-	14	TRBV7-3	CASSLRQEGTEAFF	TGTGCCAGCAGCTTAAGACAAGAGGGCACTGAAGCTTTCTTT
TRBJ1-1	TRBD1	13	TRBV28	CATEGTVNTEAFF	TGTGCCACCGAAGGGACAGTCAACACTGAAGCTTTCTTT
TRBJ2-3	TRBD2	17	TRBV9	CASSLTGLAGVRDTQYF	TGTGCCAGCAGCCTAACGGGACTAGCGGGGGTAAGGGATACGCAGTATTTT
TRBJ1-2	-	11	TRBV5-6	CASSSLYGYTF	TGTGCCAGCAGCTCGTTATATGGCTACACCTTC
TRBJ2-7	-	15	TRBV5-4	CASSLQEEIPYEQYF	TGTGCCAGCAGCTTGCAGGAGGAAATCCCCTACGAGCAGTACTTC
TRBJ1-2	-	14	TRBV4-1	CASSQGGRGYSLTF	TGCGCCAGCAGCCAAGGGGGCCGTGGGTACAGTCTCACCTTC